The entry below gives a single TCR beta chain sequence along with its context. Its antigen is as yet unknown. This entry belongs to a study of identical twins. There are 12 residues in the CDR3. Germline CDR1 and CDR2: MNHEY and SVGAGI. The V gene lost 2 bases and the J gene lost 11 bases, with 12 bases spanning the gap. Study-level results: The more abundant beta clonotypes in cord blood had fewer insertions, and memory repertoires did not show this. Conclusions relied on cross-sectional statistical analysis, not following the same donors.

cDNA molecules carried unique molecular identifiers, and template switching added a universal primer site. Each CDR3 protein gets one entry after TCRdb re-called the 5' RACE reads with MiXCR. The sample has fewer than 250,000 distinct CDR3 sequences, roughly 7.5% seen once; the top ten hold around 5%. This sample also belongs to another study, concerning yellow fever vaccine responses in identical twins. That source reports: Reportedly, the T cell response mounted by twins to vaccine seemed partly convergent, partly personalized.

Sequences were obtained from CD8+ T cells sorted from blood. This TCR was recovered from a woman under 30 in good health. The chain couples TRBV6-5 to TRBJ1-2; D remains unclear. The CDR3 DNA reads as TGTGCCAGCAGTTACGGCGGCTCTAGATACACCTTC. It codes for CASSYGGSRYTF.